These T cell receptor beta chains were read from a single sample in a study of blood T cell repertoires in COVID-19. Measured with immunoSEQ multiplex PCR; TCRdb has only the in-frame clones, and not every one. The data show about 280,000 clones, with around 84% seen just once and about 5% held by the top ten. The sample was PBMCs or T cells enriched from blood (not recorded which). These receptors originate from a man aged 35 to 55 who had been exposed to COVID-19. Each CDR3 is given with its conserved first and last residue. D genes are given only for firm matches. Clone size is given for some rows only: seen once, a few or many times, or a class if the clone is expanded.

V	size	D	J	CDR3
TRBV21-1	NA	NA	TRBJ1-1	CASSKGYYSPLTEAFF
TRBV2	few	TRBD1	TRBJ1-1	CASIGQAMNTEAFF
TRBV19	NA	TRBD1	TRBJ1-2	CASTSRDRPYGYTF
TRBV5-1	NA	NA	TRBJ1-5	CARPRGGSQPQHF
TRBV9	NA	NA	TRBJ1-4	CASSVDTGRGKLFF
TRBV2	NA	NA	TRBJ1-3	CASRRRATVSGNTIYF
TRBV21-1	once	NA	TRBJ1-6	CAKPQGQTSPLHF
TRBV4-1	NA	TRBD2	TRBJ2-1	CASSQSSGRANEQFF
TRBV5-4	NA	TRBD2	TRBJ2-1	CASSGGLAGNERKFF
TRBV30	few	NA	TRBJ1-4	CAWSPRDTGEKLFF
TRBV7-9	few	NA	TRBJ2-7	CASSPGSYEQYF
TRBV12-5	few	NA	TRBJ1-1	CASGLRTGMNTEAFF
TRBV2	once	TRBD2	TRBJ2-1	CASAPYSGVANEQFF
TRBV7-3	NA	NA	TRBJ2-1	CASSFTDSSYNEQFF
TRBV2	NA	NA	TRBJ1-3	CASSETAGNTIYF
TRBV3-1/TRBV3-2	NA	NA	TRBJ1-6	CASSQGNSYNSPLHF
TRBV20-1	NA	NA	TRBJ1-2	CSAPRGEGYTF
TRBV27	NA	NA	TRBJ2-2	CASSFLHAAGTGELFF
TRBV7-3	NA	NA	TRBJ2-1	CASSPPIGRGVSYNEQFF
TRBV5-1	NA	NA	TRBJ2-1	CASSGRLQGDEQFF
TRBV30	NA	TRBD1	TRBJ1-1	CAWSVQGERGAFF
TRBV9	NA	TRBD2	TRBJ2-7	CASSSRTSGRVSEQYF